These 15 T cell receptor beta chains originate from one sample sequenced in a study of fetal regulatory T cell absence and autoimmunity. Sequencing was performed with immunoSEQ multiplex PCR; in TCRdb, only in-frame clones are kept and a portion is missing. The sample holds about 95,000 clones, approximately 79% seen once. Specimen: pancreas tissue. The receptors shown here come from a male donor with IPEX syndrome.

V gene TRBV19 combines with J gene TRBJ2-7, with TRBD2 matching 10 bases. The CDR3 is made up of 15 amino acids. Germline loops: CDR1 LNHDA, CDR2 SQIVND (reference sequence). With 5 bases clipped from V and 3 bases from J, the junction kept 7 bases outside the gene matches. Written as DNA, the CDR3 is TGTGCCAGTAGTTCTCCCGGACTAGCGGTCTACGAGCAGTACTTC. It codes for CASSSPGLAVYEQYF.

CDR3 coding DNA: TGTGCCAGCAGATCCTTCCATGATTTCTTT. It codes for CASRSFHDFF. The rearrangement links TRBV6-6 to TRBJ1-1; D gene uncertain. Germline V gene sequence: CDR1 MNHNY, CDR2 SVGAGI (reference sequence). V was cut by 6 bases and J by 13 bases, with 12 bases left in between. CDR3 length: 10 residues.

The genes are TRBV18 and TRBJ2-5; 10 nucleotides line up with TRBD2. The J segment lost 5 bases and the V segment lost 5 bases, leaving 5 bases of the junction unmatched. CDR1 is KGHSH and CDR2 is LQKENI in the germline V gene. The CDR3 contains 14 residues. CDR3 sequence reads: CASSSLAGSETQYF. The CDR3 DNA is TGTGCCAGCTCATCACTAGCGGGGTCGGAGACCCAGTACTTC. Together with reference TRBV18 and TRBJ2-5, the CDR3 gives the full variable domain: NAGVMQNPRHLVRRRGQEARLRCSPMKGHSHVYWYRQLPEEGLKFMVYLQKENIIDESGMPKERFSAEFPKEGPSILRIQQVVRGDSAAYFCASSSLAGSETQYFGPGTRLLVL.

The J gene is TRBJ1-1, the V gene TRBV6-6; D is undetermined. The ends were cut back, 2 bases at V and 7 bases at J, with 14 bases in the middle. The CDR3 runs 14 residues. Looked up from germline, CDR1 is MNHNY and CDR2 is SVGAGI (reference sequence). The CDR3 protein is CASSYKTGLIEAFF. The CDR3 DNA follows: TGTGCCAGCAGTTACAAAACCGGACTTATTGAAGCTTTCTTT.

This clone was seen just once. This chain links TRBV5-1 with TRBJ1-2; D possibly corresponds to TRBD1 (5 bases). The CDR3 is 14 amino acids. Germline loops: CDR1 SGHRS, CDR2 YFSETQ. Trimming cost V 0 bases and J 4 bases, with 10 bases left between them. The CDR3 here is CASSLVGGGYGYTF. The CDR3 region has the DNA TGCGCCAGCAGCTTGGTCGGCGGGGGCTATGGCTACACCTTC.

This chain joins TRBV11-3 and TRBJ1-1; TRBD1 is a possible D gene (5 bases). Germline V gives CDR1 SGHNT, CDR2 YENEEA. Trimming removed 6 bases from V and 4 bases from J, with 6 bases in between. CDR3 length: 11 amino acids. The CDR3 spells CASRRGTEAFF. In nucleotides, the CDR3 is TGTGCCAGCAGGAGGGGCACTGAAGCTTTCTTT.

V and J are TRBV7-6 and TRBJ1-6; possible D gene TRBD1, 5 bases. The V end lost 1 base, the J end lost 4 bases, and 8 bases lay between the germline ends. This CDR3 region has 15 residues. Germline CDR1 and CDR2: SGHVS and FNYEAQ. CDR3 sequence (DNA): TGTGCCAGCAGCTTAGGGGCAGGGTATAATTCACCCCTCCACTTT. Protein: CASSLGAGYNSPLHF.

This rearrangement joins TRBV4-2 to TRBJ2-7; possibly TRBD2 for D (5 bases). The CDR3 contains 12 residues. The germline CDR1 and CDR2 sequences are LGHNA and YNFKEQ. The V end lost 5 bases, the J end lost 0 bases, and 5 bases lay between the germline ends. The CDR3, as DNA: TGTGCCAGCAGCGGACTCTCCTACGAGCAGTACTTC. Translating gives CASSGLSYEQYF.

This clone appeared a single time. The chain combines TRBV16 with TRBJ1-2, with D possibly being TRBD1 (5 bases). The CDR3 runs to 13 residues. V was shortened by 3 bases and J by 6 bases, with 11 bases between the two germline ends. Germline V gene lookup returns CDR1 KGHSY and CDR2 FQNENV. Here the CDR3 reads CASSHLEGNGYTF. The CDR3 nucleotides read TGTGCCAGCAGCCACCTTGAGGGGAATGGCTACACCTTC.

The chain employs TRBV27 and TRBJ2-1, with D hard to call. Trimming removed 0 bases at V and 8 bases at J, with 8 bases between. The CDR3 loop spans 13 amino acids. Germline V lookup: CDR1 MNHEY, CDR2 SMNVEV (reference sequence). The DNA of the CDR3 is TGTGCCAGCAGTTTATCGATTATCGATGAGCAGTTCTTC. Its protein is CASSLSIIDEQFF.

The chain combines TRBV4-1 with TRBJ2-1; 9 nucleotides match TRBD2. The germline V gene encodes CDR1 MGHRA and CDR2 YSYEKL. This CDR3 spans 18 amino acids. V was clipped by 3 bases and J by 4 bases; unmatched bases: 13. CDR3 sequence: CASSQFELAGGPYNEQFF. DNA for the CDR3: TGCGCCAGCAGCCAGTTTGAGTTGGCGGGAGGGCCTTACAATGAGCAGTTCTTC.

This chain uses TRBV6-1 with TRBJ2-7; 10 bases match TRBD2. Germline-derived CDR1 and CDR2 are MNHNS and SASEGT. V was clipped by 3 bases and J by 4 bases; unmatched bases: 6. This CDR3 comprises 15 residues. CDR3 nucleotides: TGTGCCAGCAGTGAGGTGCCTAGCGGGGGTTACGAGCAGTACTTC. Encoded protein: CASSEVPSGGYEQYF.

This clone was counted between two and nine times. This rearrangement joins TRBV5-4 to TRBJ2-7, with D maybe TRBD2 (6 bases). The CDR3 covers 14 residues. Germline loops: CDR1 SGHNT, CDR2 YYREEE (reference sequence). V lost 0 bases and J lost 3, with 10 bases in between. The CDR3: CASSLASDLYEQYF. CDR3 coding DNA: TGTGCCAGCAGCTTGGCTAGCGACCTCTACGAGCAGTACTTC. The variable domain in full, completed from reference TRBV5-4 and TRBJ2-7, reads ETGVTQSPTHLIKTRGQQVTLRCSSQSGHNTVSWYQQALGQGPQFIFQYYREEENGRGNFPPRFSGLQFPNYSSELNVNALELDDSALYLCASSLASDLYEQYFGPGTRLTVT.

V and J are TRBV7-9 and TRBJ2-3; D unresolved. Germline V lookup: CDR1 SEHNR, CDR2 FQNEAQ (reference sequence). Deletions cut 1 base from V and 2 bases from J, with 13 bases between. The CDR3 is 16 amino acids. The CDR3, as DNA: TGTGCCAGCAGCTTAGTGTTGAGTGATTTCACAGATACGCAGTATTTT. It yields the protein CASSLVLSDFTDTQYF.

V is TRBV5-1 and J is TRBJ2-7; 11 nucleotides agree with TRBD2. CDR3 length: 14 amino acids. V trimming: 0 bases; J trimming: 6 bases; junction bases outside the gene matches: 2. The germline CDR1 and CDR2 sequences are SGHRS and YFSETQ. CDR3 sequence (DNA): TGCGCCAGCAGCTTGGTAGCGGGAGGGCCCGAGCAGTACTTC. Translation: CASSLVAGGPEQYF.